This T cell receptor beta chain was retrieved from a study of T cells after yellow fever vaccination. Using its own MiXCR run on the 5' RACE reads, TCRdb lists one record per CDR3 protein. This sample yields more than 300,000 distinct CDR3 sequences, of which approximately 11% are seen a single time; under 4% belongs to the top ten. This clonotype was picked up many times. This TCR came from a young man who received the YFV17D yellow fever vaccine. The sequenced sample was CD4+ T cells sorted from PBMCs, obtained 45 days after the yellow fever booster vaccination.

The CDR3 protein is CASSLAGAAGNTIYF. For the CDR3, the DNA is TGTGCCAGCAGCCTGGCCGGGGCAGCTGGAAACACCATATATTTT. The chain combines TRBV28 with TRBJ1-3, with D perhaps TRBD1 (5 bases). Trimming removed 6 bases at V and 2 bases at J, with 14 bases between. Germline V CDR1 and CDR2: MDHEN, SYDVKM. This CDR3 region has 15 residues. Complete variable domain (other parts from reference TRBV28 and TRBJ1-3): DVKVTQSSRYLVKRTGEKVFLECVQDMDHENMFWYRQDPGLGLRLIYFSYDVKMKEKGDIPEGYSVSREKKERFSLILESASTNQTSMYLCASSLAGAAGNTIYFGEGSWLTVV.